This TCR beta chain was sequenced for a study of T cell responses to AZD1222 COVID-19 vaccine (dated by TCRdb to the early 2020s). Regarding the research as a whole: AZD1222 recipients with second doses at about 4 weeks or about 12 weeks were pooled, because spike-specific TCR depth and breadth did not differ between schedules. A total of 233 trial participants underwent TCR sequencing, of whom around 200 received two doses of AZD1222 and around 26 received two doses of the MenACWY control vaccine. Trial participants were enrolled by age into subgroups of 18-55, 56-69 and 70-plus years, and about 150, 27 and 61 TCR-sequenced participants, respectively, were included in these subgroups.

Study-level results and caveats: After two AZD1222 doses, both the breadth and the depth of spike-specific TCRs were significantly higher than at day 0 and than in MenACWY recipients. Because no day 14 peak-response samples were available, repertoires were characterized only after the peak T cell response. Nearly half of unique spike-specific TCRs reportedly recognized epitopes outside regions mutated in the B.1.351 and B.1.1.7 variants. Participants were mostly white British and included more females than males, and it was suggested by the authors that clonal diversity may have been underestimated. Conclusions about previously exposed vaccinees are limited because only six or seven AZD1222 recipients were SARS-CoV-2 seropositive at baseline. The whole spike protein was spanned by vaccine-associated CD4 TCRs, and dominant responses were seen in regions 160-218 and 743-854. The 56-69-year group was small, and its depth increase did not reach significance, likely because of low power.

Sample time point, as interpreted from the label and publication: baseline before first vaccination. Vaccinee samples came from UK trials COV001 and COV002, including a single-blind randomized controlled phase 2/3 trial of AZD1222 (ChAdOx1 nCoV-19) in healthy adults. For TCRbeta chain sequencing, PBMC samples from trial participants were taken at day 0 and at day 28 after the second dose. The CDR3 regions of human TCRbeta chains were analyzed by immunosequencing. The paper's processing steps were these. Repertoire TCRs were checked for matches against a reference library of SARS-CoV-2-specific TCRs that had been generated using the MIRA antigen-specificity platform. Breadth was defined as the fraction of unique TCRs that were SARS-CoV-2-associated, and depth was defined as the fraction of total T cells that were SARS-CoV-2-associated. Each spike-specific TCR was assigned to its reactive spike region and to a CD4 or CD8 class using the MIRA data. Log10-transformed breadth and depth values were compared by one-way ANOVA with Sidak's multiple comparisons tests. TCRdb holds this immuneACCESS table with in-frame rearrangements only. Some clones are missing; in checked studies, unresolved V genes explain under half, and the rest has no known cause. That table is the source of V, J and clone size, and D and trimming were worked out from the DNA. This sample lists 75,000 to 100,000 clones; approximately 92% were detected once. The ten largest clones add up to roughly an eighth of the sample.

A word on this clone: Its antigen specificity is not known. No quality values exist for individual bases; no much larger clone is one base distant.

The CDR3 spans 13 residues, from the cysteine through the phenylalanine. The DNA shown is the 39-base CDR3, in frame from base 1. The germline V gene sets CDR1 to MNHEY and CDR2 to SVGAGI. The germline V end is reduced by 7 bases and the J end by 5 bases; junction bases left unmatched: 6. The rearrangement joined TRBV6-5 to TRBJ2-5; TRBD1 lines up with 8 middle nucleotides. Specimen: peripheral blood, collected on day 0 of AZD1222 vaccination. This receptor was obtained from an adult in good health. The DNA sequence is as follows: TGTGCCAGCAATGGACAGGGCAGTGAGACCCAGTACTTC. Its amino acids are CASNGQGSETQYF.